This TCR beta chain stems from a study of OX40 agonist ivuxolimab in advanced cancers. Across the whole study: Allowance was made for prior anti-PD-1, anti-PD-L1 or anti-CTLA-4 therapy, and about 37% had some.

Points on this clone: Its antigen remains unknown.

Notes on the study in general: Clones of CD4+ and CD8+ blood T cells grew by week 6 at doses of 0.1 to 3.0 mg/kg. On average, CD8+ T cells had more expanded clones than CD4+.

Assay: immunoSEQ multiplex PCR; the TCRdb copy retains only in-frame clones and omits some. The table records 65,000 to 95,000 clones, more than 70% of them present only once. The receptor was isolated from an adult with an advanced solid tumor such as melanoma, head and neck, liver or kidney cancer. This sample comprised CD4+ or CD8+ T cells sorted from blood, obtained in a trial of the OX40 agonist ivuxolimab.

Written as DNA, the CDR3 is TGTGCCAGCAGCCTAGGGGGGGGACGAAACATTCAGTACTTC. The encoded protein is CASSLGGGRNIQYF. The chain employs TRBV7-2 and TRBJ2-4; possibly TRBD2 for D (7 bases). The CDR3 runs to 14 residues. CDR1 is SGHTA, CDR2 FQGNSA, per germline. Trimming cost V 5 bases and J 6 bases, with 14 bases left between them.